This T cell receptor (beta chain) was identified during a study of identifying expanded T cells in peripheral blood. Study-wide findings and caveats: Differentially abundant clones: around 1.2 between replicates, roughly 16 at 2 to 3 weeks, less than 20 at four.

Data came from immunoSEQ multiplex PCR; TCRdb stores just in-frame clones and leaves some out. The sample lists around 100,000 clones; around 88% were seen once. V lost 0 bases to trimming and J lost 11 bases, with 14 bases between them. Germline CDR1 and CDR2: LNHDA and SQIVND (reference sequence). The CDR3 runs 14 residues. Comments on this clone: The antigen is undetermined.

The chain couples TRBV19 to TRBJ1-5; TRBD1 is a possible D gene (6 bases). The clonotype originates from a person aged 18 to 70 in good health. Specimen: blood. The CDR3 nucleotides are TGTGCCAGTAGTATAGATAGGACAGAAGGGACCCAGCATTTT. The encoded protein is CASSIDRTEGTQHF.